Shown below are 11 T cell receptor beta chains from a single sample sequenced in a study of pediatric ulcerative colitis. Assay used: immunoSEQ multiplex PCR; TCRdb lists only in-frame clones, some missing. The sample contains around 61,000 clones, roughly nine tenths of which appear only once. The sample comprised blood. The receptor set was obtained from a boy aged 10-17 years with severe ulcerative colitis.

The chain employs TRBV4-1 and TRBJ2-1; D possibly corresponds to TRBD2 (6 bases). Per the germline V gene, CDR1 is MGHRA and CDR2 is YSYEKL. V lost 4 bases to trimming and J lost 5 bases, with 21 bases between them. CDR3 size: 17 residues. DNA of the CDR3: TGCGCCAGCAGCCTCCCTCGTGGGGGGAAATGGGACAATGAGCAGTTCTTC. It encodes CASSLPRGGKWDNEQFF.

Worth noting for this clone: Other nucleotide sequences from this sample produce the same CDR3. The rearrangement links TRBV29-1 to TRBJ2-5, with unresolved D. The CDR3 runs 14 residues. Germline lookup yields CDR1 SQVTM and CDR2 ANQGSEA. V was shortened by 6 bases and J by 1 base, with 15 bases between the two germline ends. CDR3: CSVPLAGPQETQYF. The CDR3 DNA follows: TGCAGCGTACCTCTGGCCGGGCCCCAAGAGACCCAGTACTTC.

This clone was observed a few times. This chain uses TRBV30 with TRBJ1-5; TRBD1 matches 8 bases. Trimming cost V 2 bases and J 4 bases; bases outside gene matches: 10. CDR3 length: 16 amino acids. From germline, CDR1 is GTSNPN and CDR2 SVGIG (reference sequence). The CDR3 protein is CAWSIRGQGRNQPQHF. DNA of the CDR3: TGTGCCTGGAGTATCCGAGGACAGGGTAGAAATCAGCCCCAGCATTTT.

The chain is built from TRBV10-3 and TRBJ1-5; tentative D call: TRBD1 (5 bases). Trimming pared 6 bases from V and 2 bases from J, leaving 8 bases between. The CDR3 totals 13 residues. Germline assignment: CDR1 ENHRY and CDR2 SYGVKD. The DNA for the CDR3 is TGTGCCATCAGGGGGGAGGGCAATCAGCCCCAGCATTTT. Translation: CAIRGEGNQPQHF.

CDR3 in amino acids: CASSYSGSDTDTQYF. The CDR3 DNA reads TGTGCCAGCAGTTACTCGGGGTCCGACACAGATACGCAGTATTTT. The rearrangement joins TRBV6-5 to TRBJ2-3; D is undetermined. V dropped 0 bases and J dropped 2 bases, with 9 bases sitting between them. The germline gives CDR1 MNHEY, CDR2 SVGAGI. The length of the CDR3 is 15 residues.

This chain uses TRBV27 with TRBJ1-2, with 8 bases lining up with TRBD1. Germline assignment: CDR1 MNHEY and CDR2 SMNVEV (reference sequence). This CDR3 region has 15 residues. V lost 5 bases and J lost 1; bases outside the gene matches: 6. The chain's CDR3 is CASSPQGAFNYGYTF. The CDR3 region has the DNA TGTGCCAGCAGTCCTCAGGGGGCATTTAACTATGGCTACACCTTC.

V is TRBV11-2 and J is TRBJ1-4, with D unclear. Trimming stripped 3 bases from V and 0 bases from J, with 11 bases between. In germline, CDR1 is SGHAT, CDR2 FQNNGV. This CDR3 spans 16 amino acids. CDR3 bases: TGTGCCAGCAGCTTGGGCGCGGTAGCAACTAATGAAAAACTGTTTTTT. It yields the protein CASSLGAVATNEKLFF.

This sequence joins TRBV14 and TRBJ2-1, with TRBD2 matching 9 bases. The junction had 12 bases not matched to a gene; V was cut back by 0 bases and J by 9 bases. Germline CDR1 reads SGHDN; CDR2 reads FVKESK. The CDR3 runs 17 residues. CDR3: CASSQDGAGGRYGEQFF. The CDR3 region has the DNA TGTGCCAGCAGCCAAGATGGGGCGGGAGGGCGGTATGGTGAGCAGTTCTTC.

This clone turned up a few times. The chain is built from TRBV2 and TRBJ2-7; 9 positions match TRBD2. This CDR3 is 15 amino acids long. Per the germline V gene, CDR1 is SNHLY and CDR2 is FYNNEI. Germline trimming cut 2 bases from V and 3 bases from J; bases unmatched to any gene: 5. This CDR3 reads CASSESLAGDYEQYF. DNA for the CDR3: TGTGCCAGCAGTGAATCACTAGCGGGTGACTACGAGCAGTACTTC.

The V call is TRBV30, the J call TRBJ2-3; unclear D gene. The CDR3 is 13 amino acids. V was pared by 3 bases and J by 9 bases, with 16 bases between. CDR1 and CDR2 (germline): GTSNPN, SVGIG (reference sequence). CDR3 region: CAWSLNVGNTQYF. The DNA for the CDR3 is TGTGCCTGGAGCCTTAACGTCGGAAACACGCAGTATTTT.

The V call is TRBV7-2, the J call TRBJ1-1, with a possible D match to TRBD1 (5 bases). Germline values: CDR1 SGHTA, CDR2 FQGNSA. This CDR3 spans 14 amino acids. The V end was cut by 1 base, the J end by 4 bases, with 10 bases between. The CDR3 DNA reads TGTGCCAGCAGCTTAGGAGCCAGGGTCACTGAAGCTTTCTTT. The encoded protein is CASSLGARVTEAFF.